This T cell receptor (beta chain) was sequenced during a study of blood T cell repertoires in COVID-19. Measured with immunoSEQ multiplex PCR; TCRdb has only the in-frame clones, and not every one. Here the sample spans approximately 300,000 clones, over 85% being singletons. V was trimmed by 2 bases and J by 0 bases, leaving 8 bases between them. The CDR3 totals 15 residues. Germline V gene data show CDR1 as MNHEY and CDR2 as SVGAGI. J is TRBJ1-5 and V is TRBV6-5; the D gene is possibly TRBD1 (6 bases). This clonotype originated in a woman aged 30 to 39 with COVID-19, enrolled during active disease. Sequencing was carried out using peripheral blood. CDR3 DNA sequence: TGTGCCAGCAGTTACGGGACATTTAGCAATCAGCCCCAGCATTTT. It yields the protein CASSYGTFSNQPQHF.